The 32 T cell receptor beta chains below were found in one sample sequenced in a study of T cell repertoires in cytomegalovirus infection. TCRdb called the reads again in MiXCR, with one record for every CDR3 protein. The sample lists roughly 990,000 distinct CDR3 sequences; less than 40% were seen once. Their recognized antigens are unknown. Material: cultured CD8+ T cells from PBMCs, obtained from culture after CMV antigen stimulation. The receptors here all came from a human donor in good health (CMV status not recorded). Some clones in this sample may be carry-over from other donors' samples.

Concerning this clonotype: Possible read error: a much larger clone is one base away. The rearrangement joins TRBV27 to TRBJ1-6, with a tentative D call TRBD1 (6 bases). The germline V gene has CDR1 MNHEY and CDR2 SMNVEV (reference sequence). The CDR3 is 14 amino acids. V dropped 5 bases and J dropped 8 bases, with 13 bases sitting between them. CDR3: CASSLRTADSPLHF. For the CDR3, the DNA is TGTGCCAGCAGTCTCAGGACAGCGGATTCACCCCTCCACTTT.

This clonotype occurred many times. CDR3 nucleotides: TGTGCCAGCAGCTTACTGCGAGCCACAGATACGCAGTATTTT. Translating it yields CASSLLRATDTQYF. V gene TRBV7-6 combines with J gene TRBJ2-3, with no clear D. With 2 bases removed from V and 2 bases from J, the gap between germline ends came to 8 bases. In germline, CDR1 is SGHVS, CDR2 FNYEAQ. The CDR3 loop spans 14 amino acids. Filled out from reference TRBV7-6 and TRBJ2-3, the complete variable domain reads GAGVSQSPRYKVTKRGQDVALRCDPISGHVSLYWYRQALGQGPEFLTYFNYEAQQDKSGLPNDRFSAERPEGSISTLTIQRTEQRDSAMYRCASSLLRATDTQYFGPGTRLTVL.

The V gene is TRBV10-1, the J gene TRBJ2-1, with 8 bases identical to TRBD2. V shed 2 bases, J shed 5 bases, and the junction held 8 bases outside the gene matches. The CDR3 contains 16 residues. Germline values: CDR1 WNHNN, CDR2 SYGVQD (reference sequence). CDR3 protein: CASSEDIAGINNEQFF. The DNA for the CDR3 is TGCGCCAGCAGTGAGGATATAGCGGGGATAAACAATGAGCAGTTCTTC.

The chain links TRBV6-1 to TRBJ1-1; no clear D gene. The CDR3 is 12 residues long. Per the germline V gene, CDR1 is MNHNS and CDR2 is SASEGT. V was clipped by 2 bases and J by 5 bases, with 6 bases between them. DNA for the CDR3: TGTGCCAGCAGTGAAATCCCGACTGAAGCTTTCTTT. This translates into CASSEIPTEAFF.

This clonotype was counted only a few times. The rearrangement joins TRBV20-1 to TRBJ1-1; TRBD1 agrees at 7 bases. The junction had 5 bases not matched to a gene; V was cut back by 6 bases and J by 4 bases. The CDR3 runs to 12 residues. Germline CDR1 is DFQATT and CDR2 is SNEGSKA (reference sequence). The CDR3 sequence is CSAQQGTTEAFF. CDR3 coding DNA: TGCAGTGCGCAACAGGGGACCACTGAAGCTTTCTTT.

The chain combines TRBV20-1 with TRBJ2-7; weak D call: TRBD2 (5 bases). The germline V and J ends were trimmed by 3 bases and 3 bases, with 12 bases remaining between them. Germline V CDR1 and CDR2: DFQATT, SNEGSKA (reference sequence). The CDR3 runs to 13 residues. The CDR3 coding sequence is TGCAGTGCTAGGTTAGGGAGTGGCTACGAGCAGTACGTC. Translated, it gives CSARLGSGYEQYV.

This clonotype was recorded at least ten times. The chain carries TRBV7-2 and TRBJ2-5, with no clear D. Germline CDR1 reads SGHTA; CDR2 reads FQGNSA. V was cut by 3 bases and J by 5 bases, with 13 bases left in between. This CDR3 contains 14 residues. The CDR3 sequence is CASSFPLTTETQYF. Written as DNA, the CDR3 is TGTGCCAGCAGCTTTCCCTTAACTACTGAGACCCAGTACTTC.

The chain has TRBV20-1 and TRBJ2-5; 9 bases agree with TRBD2. CDR3 size: 15 residues. Germline lookup yields CDR1 DFQATT and CDR2 SNEGSKA (reference sequence). Unmatched junction bases numbered 6, after V lost 3 bases and J lost 1 base. The CDR3, as DNA: TGCAGTGCTAGCCCGGTAGCGGGGGTCCAAGAGACCCAGTACTTC. Protein: CSASPVAGVQETQYF.

This rearrangement joins TRBV20-1 to TRBJ2-2; 7 bases align to TRBD2. V gave up 3 bases and J gave up 0 bases; unmatched junction bases: 1. There are 14 residues in the CDR3. Germline CDR1 DFQATT, CDR2 SNEGSKA (reference sequence). The CDR3 is CSARGGANTGELFF. In DNA form, the CDR3 reads TGCAGTGCTAGGGGGGGGGCGAACACCGGGGAGCTGTTTTTT.

V usage is TRBV2 and J usage is TRBJ2-3; possible D gene TRBD2, 6 bases. Germline assignment: CDR1 SNHLY and CDR2 FYNNEI. V was cut by 7 bases and J by 0 bases, with 14 bases left in between. The CDR3 is 15 amino acids. The CDR3 nucleotides are TGTGCCAGCATCAACCCTGGGGGGAGCACAGATACGCAGTATTTT. Translating it yields CASINPGGSTDTQYF.

This clonotype came up many times. V and J are TRBV7-9 and TRBJ2-1; D gene unclear. Germline V gene lookup returns CDR1 SEHNR and CDR2 FQNEAQ (reference sequence). The CDR3 has 13 residues. Trimming took 2 bases from V and 8 from J, leaving 10 bases between them. CDR3 region: CASSLSLVHEQFF. The CDR3, as DNA: TGTGCCAGCAGCTTATCCCTAGTCCATGAGCAGTTCTTC.

In the case of this clonotype: A much larger clonotype is one base distant, so this may be a read error. The chain employs TRBV7-8 and TRBJ1-2; possible D gene TRBD1, 6 bases. With 8 bases removed from V and 2 bases from J, the gap between germline ends came to 18 bases. Germline V gene data show CDR1 as SGHVS and CDR2 as FQNEAQ. The CDR3 spans 15 residues. CDR3 coding DNA: TGTGCCAGCTGCTCAGCCCAGGGGATGAACTATGGCTACACCTTC. Its translation is CASCSAQGMNYGYTF.

This clonotype was seen repeatedly, ten times or more. The chain carries TRBV7-9 and TRBJ1-2; D is uncertain. This CDR3 spans 12 amino acids. Germline V gives CDR1 SEHNR, CDR2 FQNEAQ (reference sequence). V lost 1 base to trimming and J lost 6 bases, with 6 bases between them. CDR3 sequence (DNA): TGTGCCAGCAGCTTAGGAAGGGATGGCTACACCTTC. As protein: CASSLGRDGYTF. Complete variable domain (other parts from reference TRBV7-9 and TRBJ1-2): DTGVSQNPRHKITKRGQNVTFRCDPISEHNRLYWYRQTLGQGPEFLTYFQNEAQLEKSRLLSDRFSAERPKGSFSTLEIQRTEQGDSAMYLCASSLGRDGYTFGSGTRLTVV.

This clonotype was recorded a few times. One junction end does not reproduce the germline sequence, and a read error may be involved. The rearrangement joins TRBV7-8 to TRBJ2-5, with TRBD2 as a possible D gene (6 bases). CDR3 length: 17 amino acids. Germline V CDR1 and CDR2: SGHVS, FQNEAQ. The CDR3 DNA reads TGTGCCAGCAGCGTAGCCGTGGGTGGAGGGAAGCAAGAGACCCAGTACTTC. It yields the protein CASSVAVGGGKQETQYF.

The sample holds a few counts of this clonotype. This chain joins TRBV18 and TRBJ2-1; D is possibly TRBD2 (5 bases). Germline CDR1 KGHSH, CDR2 LQKENI. V shed 0 bases and J shed 8 bases, with 14 bases lying between them. The CDR3 spans 15 residues. The CDR3 here is CASSPPNGVIDEQFF. The CDR3, as DNA: TGTGCCAGCTCACCACCGAACGGGGTGATCGATGAGCAGTTCTTC.

This clonotype was detected ten times or more. This chain joins TRBV11-1 and TRBJ2-2; no clear D gene. The germline V gene has CDR1 SGHAT and CDR2 FQDESV (reference sequence). CDR3 size: 14 residues. V lost 1 base, J lost 4 bases, and 7 bases lay in between. The CDR3 region is CASSLEQSTGELFF. The CDR3 DNA reads as TGTGCCAGCAGCTTAGAACAGAGCACCGGGGAGCTGTTTTTT.

This clonotype occurred many times. This chain links TRBV7-9 with TRBJ1-5; TRBD1 matches 9 bases. The CDR3 spans 12 residues. V shed 5 bases, J shed 12 bases, and the junction held 5 bases outside the gene matches. Germline CDR1 SEHNR, CDR2 FQNEAQ (reference sequence). CDR3 residues: CASSLGTGHQHF. CDR3 DNA sequence: TGTGCCAGCAGCCTTGGGACAGGGCACCAGCATTTT.

This clonotype occurred a few times. The chain recombines TRBV7-2 with TRBJ2-7; TRBD2 might be the D (7 bases). There are 15 residues in the CDR3. CDR1 and CDR2 (germline): SGHTA, FQGNSA. V was cut by 1 base and J by 2 bases, with 12 bases left in between. The CDR3 bases are TGTGCCAGCAGCTTAGTGGAGGGGGGGGCCTACGAGCAGTACGTC. Residues: CASSLVEGGAYEQYV.

This chain connects TRBV5-1 to TRBJ2-7; 9 bases align to TRBD1. Germline CDR1 and CDR2: SGHRS and YFSETQ. The V segment lost 7 bases and the J segment 5 bases; nucleotides outside the gene matches: 13. The CDR3 loop spans 15 amino acids. CDR3 amino acids: CASLPYGTGNDEQYF. The CDR3 coding sequence is TGCGCCAGCCTTCCTTACGGGACAGGGAACGACGAGCAGTACTTC.

This clonotype was observed many times. This rearrangement joins TRBV4-1 to TRBJ2-2, with 7 positions matching TRBD2. V lost 4 bases, J lost 4 bases, and 9 bases stayed unmatched. CDR1 MGHRA and CDR2 YSYEKL come from the germline V gene. The CDR3 is 16 residues long. The CDR3 nucleotides are TGCGCCAGCAGCCCCCTAGAGCGGGGAATCACCGGGGAGCTGTTTTTT. Translated, it gives CASSPLERGITGELFF.

This chain joins TRBV4-2 and TRBJ1-1; a possible D gene is TRBD1 (6 bases). The germline CDR1 and CDR2 sequences are LGHNA and YNFKEQ. The CDR3 contains 15 residues. Between the trimmed V and J ends, which lost 5 bases and 0 bases, there was a span of 13 bases. The CDR3 region has the DNA TGTGCCAGCAGCGATTTACAGGGTATGAACACTGAAGCTTTCTTT. It encodes CASSDLQGMNTEAFF.

This clonotype was found a few times. The genes are TRBV27 and TRBJ2-5; TRBD1 matches at 7 bases. This CDR3 has 15 residues. The germline V gene has CDR1 MNHEY and CDR2 SMNVEV (reference sequence). The ends lost 1 base at V and 0 bases at J; junction bases unmatched: 2. CDR3 region: CASSLYRGHQETQYF. CDR3 DNA sequence: TGTGCCAGCAGTTTATACAGGGGCCACCAAGAGACCCAGTACTTC.

V and J are TRBV6-5 and TRBJ2-5; D may be TRBD1 (5 bases). Germline lookup yields CDR1 MNHEY and CDR2 SVGAGI. Trimming removed 0 bases from V and 2 bases from J, with 10 bases in between. CDR3 size: 15 residues. This chain's CDR3 is CASSYSRGTQETQYF. The CDR3 nucleotides read TGTGCCAGCAGTTACTCAAGGGGCACACAAGAGACCCAGTACTTC.

The chain carries TRBV5-4 and TRBJ1-2; the match to TRBD1 covers 9 bases. Looked up from germline, CDR1 is SGHNT and CDR2 is YYREEE (reference sequence). Unmatched junction bases numbered 7, after V lost 4 bases and J lost 3 bases. The CDR3 spans 15 residues. The CDR3 here is CASSDYRGPYYGYTF. The CDR3 nucleotides are TGTGCCAGCAGCGACTACAGGGGGCCTTACTATGGCTACACCTTC.

A note on this clonotype: It may be a read error: a sequence one base away is much more abundant. V gene TRBV27 combines with J gene TRBJ1-1; D call uncertain. CDR1 and CDR2 from the germline V gene are MNHEY and SMNVEV (reference sequence). This CDR3 is 13 amino acids long. CDR3 protein: CASSLNEVTEALF. DNA for the CDR3: TGTGCCAGCAGTTTAAACGAGGTCACTGAAGCTCTCTTT.

This clonotype was counted only a few times. This chain joins TRBV7-8 and TRBJ2-5; possible D gene TRBD2, 5 bases. This CDR3 contains 14 residues. Germline V lookup: CDR1 SGHVS, CDR2 FQNEAQ. The V end was cut by 5 bases, the J end by 1 base, with 11 bases between. The CDR3 spells CASSQEDSQETQYF. CDR3 in DNA: TGTGCCAGCAGCCAGGAGGACTCCCAAGAGACCCAGTACTTC. Supplemented by reference TRBV7-8 and TRBJ2-5, the full variable domain reads GAGVSQSPRYKVAKRGQDVALRCDPISGHVSLFWYQQALGQGPEFLTYFQNEAQLDKSGLPSDRFFAERPEGSVSTLKIQRTQQEDSAVYLCASSQEDSQETQYFGPGTRLLVL.

CDR3 sequence: CASSPPQDPNTEAFF. CDR3 DNA sequence: TGCGCCAGCAGCCCCCCCCAGGACCCGAACACTGAAGCTTTCTTT. The rearrangement links TRBV5-1 to TRBJ1-1; the D is unclear. The CDR3 spans 15 residues. Germline values: CDR1 SGHRS, CDR2 YFSETQ. Deletions cut 4 bases from V and 1 base from J, with 14 bases between.

This clonotype turned up a few times. The chain combines TRBV12-3 or TRBV12-4 with TRBJ1-4; D remains ambiguous. The ends were cut back, 4 bases at V and 4 bases at J, with 10 bases in the middle. There are 14 residues in the CDR3. CDR3 nucleotides: TGTGCCAGCAGTTACGTGTTATATAATGAAAAACTGTTTTTT. Its translation: CASSYVLYNEKLFF.

The J gene is TRBJ1-2, the V gene TRBV11-1; D possibly corresponds to TRBD1 (5 bases). The CDR3 runs to 16 residues. The germline gives CDR1 SGHAT, CDR2 FQDESV (reference sequence). V lost 4 bases, J lost 8 bases, and 23 bases lay in between. The CDR3 loop is CASSSASTDFGSGYTF. The CDR3 nucleotides are TGTGCCAGCAGCTCAGCTTCGACAGACTTTGGTTCGGGCTACACCTTC.

A remark on this clonotype: Compared with germline, one end of the junction differs, possibly owing to a read error. V usage is TRBV12-3 or TRBV12-4 and J usage is TRBJ2-3, with D unclear. CDR3 length equals 22 residues. The CDR3 bases are TGTGCCACCAGTTTTAACGTAATTGGTAGCCCACGGGCAGGATCGATGACAGATACGCAGTATTTT. This encodes CATSFNVIGSPRAGSMTDTQYF.

This clonotype was seen once. A much larger clone sits a single nucleotide away, making a read error possible. The chain carries TRBV7-2 and TRBJ2-1, with 8 bases lining up with TRBD2. The CDR3 consists of 18 residues. CDR1 and CDR2 (germline): SGHTA, FQGNSA. The CDR3: CANSFFQRGSSGGNEQFF. The CDR3 DNA reads as TGTGCCAACAGCTTTTTCCAGCGGGGGAGCTCTGGGGGCAATGAGCAGTTCTTC.

This clonotype came up a few times. The chain is built from TRBV7-9 and TRBJ1-1, with a possible D match to TRBD1 (5 bases). This CDR3 contains 11 residues. Trimming shortened V by 5 bases and J by 11 bases, and 12 bases separated the two germline ends. In germline, CDR1 is SEHNR, CDR2 FQNEAQ (reference sequence). Here the CDR3 DNA reads TGTGCCAGCAGCACGGGGGTTGGGGCTTTCTTT. This gives the protein CASSTGVGAFF.